A selection of T cell receptor beta chains follows, all from one sample in a study of shared clonotypes between healthy human individuals. Assay: immunoSEQ multiplex PCR; the TCRdb copy retains only in-frame clones and omits some. The sample holds about a million clones; about three quarters are singletons and the top ten take about 1.5%. The sequencing sample was made of memory CD4+ T cells sorted from blood. The receptor set was obtained from a man aged 18 to 29 in good health. Each CDR3 is given with its conserved first and last residue. The D gene is left open where the match is weak. Clone sizes are given selectively: once, few, many, or a class where the clone is expanded.

clone_size d_call j_call v_call cdr3_nt cdr3_aa
many - TRBJ2-3 TRBV18 TGTGCCAGCTCACCAAGAACTACCACTAGCACAGATACGCAGTATTTT CASSPRTTTSTDTQYF
- - TRBJ2-1 TRBV10-3 TGTGCCATCAGTAGAGAAGTTGAGCAGTTCTTC CAISREVEQFF
- - TRBJ2-1 TRBV18 TGTGCCAGCTCACCGGGACTTTACAATGAGCAGTTCTTC CASSPGLYNEQFF
- - TRBJ1-5 TRBV6-1 TGTGCCAGCAGTACTTCAGGTAGCAATCAGCCCCAGCATTTT CASSTSGSNQPQHF
- - TRBJ2-3 TRBV19 TGTGCCACCGCGGACGGATCTAGCACAGATACGCAGTATTTT CATADGSSTDTQYF
- - TRBJ1-2 TRBV9 TGTGCCAGCAGCCCTGGACAGTTAACCGGCTACACCTTC CASSPGQLTGYTF
few - TRBJ1-5 TRBV29-1 TGCAGCGTGGCCCCTACGGATAGCAATCAGCCCCAGCATTTT CSVAPTDSNQPQHF
- - TRBJ2-1 TRBV7-2 TGTGCCAGCAGCGTGGACTGGGGATACAATGAGCAGTTCTTC CASSVDWGYNEQFF
- - TRBJ2-7 TRBV7-9 TGTGCCAGCAGCTTGAAGGGGCGGGCTTACGAGCAGTACTTC CASSLKGRAYEQYF
- - TRBJ2-7 TRBV7-8 TGTGCCAGCAGCTCGGGCGTATCCTACGAGCAGTACTTC CASSSGVSYEQYF
- - TRBJ2-7 TRBV6-1 TGTGCCAGCAGCGAAACCCAGGGAGCCTCCTACGAGCAGTACTTC CASSETQGASYEQYF
- - TRBJ2-1 TRBV7-2 TGTGCCAGCACTCCACAGGCCTCCTACAATGAGCAGTTCTTC CASTPQASYNEQFF
- TRBD1 TRBJ2-7 TRBV18 TGTGCCAGCTCCCCCGGGACAGGGGACGCCGAGCAGTACTTC CASSPGTGDAEQYF
- TRBD1 TRBJ1-6 TRBV27 TGTGCCAGCAGTTTAGGGACAGGGGATTCACCCCTCCACTTT CASSLGTGDSPLHF
few TRBD1 TRBJ2-5 TRBV18 TGTGCCAGCTCGGCCGGGACAGGAACAGAGACCCAGTACTTC CASSAGTGTETQYF
many - TRBJ2-3 TRBV11-2 TGTGCCAGCAGTTTTCCGGGCACAGATACGCAGTATTTT CASSFPGTDTQYF
- - TRBJ1-3 TRBV30 TGTGCCTGGGGCGGGTTCACTGGAAACACCATATATTTT CAWGGFTGNTIYF